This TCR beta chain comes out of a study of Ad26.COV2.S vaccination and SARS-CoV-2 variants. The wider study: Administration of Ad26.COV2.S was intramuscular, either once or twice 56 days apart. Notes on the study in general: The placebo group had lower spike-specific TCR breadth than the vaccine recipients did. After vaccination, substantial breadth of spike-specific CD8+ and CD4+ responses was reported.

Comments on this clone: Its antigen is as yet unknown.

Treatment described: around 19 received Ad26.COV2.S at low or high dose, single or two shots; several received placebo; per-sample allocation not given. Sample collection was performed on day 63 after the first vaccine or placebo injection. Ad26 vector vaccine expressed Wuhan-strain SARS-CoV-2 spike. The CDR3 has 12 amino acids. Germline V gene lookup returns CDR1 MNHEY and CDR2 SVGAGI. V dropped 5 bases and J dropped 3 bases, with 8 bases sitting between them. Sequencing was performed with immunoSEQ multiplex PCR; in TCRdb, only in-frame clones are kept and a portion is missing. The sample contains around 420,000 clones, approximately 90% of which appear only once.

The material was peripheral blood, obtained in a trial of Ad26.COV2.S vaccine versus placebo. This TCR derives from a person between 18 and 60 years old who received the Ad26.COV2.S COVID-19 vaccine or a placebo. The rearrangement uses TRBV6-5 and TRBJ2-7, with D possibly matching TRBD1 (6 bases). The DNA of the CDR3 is TGTGCCAGCAGTCCGACAGGCTACGAGCAGTACTTC. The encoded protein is CASSPTGYEQYF.